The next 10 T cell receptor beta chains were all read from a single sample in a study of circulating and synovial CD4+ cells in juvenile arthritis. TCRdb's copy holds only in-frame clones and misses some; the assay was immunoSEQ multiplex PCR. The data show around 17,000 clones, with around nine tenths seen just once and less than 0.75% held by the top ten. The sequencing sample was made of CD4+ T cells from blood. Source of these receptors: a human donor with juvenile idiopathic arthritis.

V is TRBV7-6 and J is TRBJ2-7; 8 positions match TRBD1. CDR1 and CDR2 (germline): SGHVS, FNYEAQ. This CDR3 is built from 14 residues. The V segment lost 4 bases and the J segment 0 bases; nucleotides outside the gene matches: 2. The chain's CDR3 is CASSSDRASYEQYF. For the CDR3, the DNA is TGTGCCAGCAGCTCGGACAGGGCCTCCTACGAGCAGTACTTC.

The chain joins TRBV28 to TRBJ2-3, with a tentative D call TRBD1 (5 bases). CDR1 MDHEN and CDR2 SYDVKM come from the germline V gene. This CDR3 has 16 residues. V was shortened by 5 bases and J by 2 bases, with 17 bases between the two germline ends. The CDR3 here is CASSLRTIWATDTQYF. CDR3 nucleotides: TGTGCCAGCAGTCTCCGGACAATTTGGGCCACAGATACGCAGTATTTT.

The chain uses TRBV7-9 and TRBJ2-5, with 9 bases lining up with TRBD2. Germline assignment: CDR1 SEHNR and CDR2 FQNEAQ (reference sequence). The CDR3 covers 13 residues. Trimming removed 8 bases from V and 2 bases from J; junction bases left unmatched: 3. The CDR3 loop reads CASRGGAQETQYF. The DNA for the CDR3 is TGTGCCAGCCGCGGGGGGGCGCAAGAGACCCAGTACTTC.

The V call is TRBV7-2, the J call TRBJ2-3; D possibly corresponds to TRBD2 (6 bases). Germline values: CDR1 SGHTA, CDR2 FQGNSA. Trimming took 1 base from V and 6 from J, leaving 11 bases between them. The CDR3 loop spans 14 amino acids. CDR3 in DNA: TGTGCCAGCAGCTTAGTCCTCGCGGGGGATACGCAGTATTTT. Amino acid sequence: CASSLVLAGDTQYF.

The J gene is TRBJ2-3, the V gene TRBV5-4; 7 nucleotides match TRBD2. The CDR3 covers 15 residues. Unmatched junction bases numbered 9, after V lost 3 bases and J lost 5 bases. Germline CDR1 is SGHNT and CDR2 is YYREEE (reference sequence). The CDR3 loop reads CASSSRLAAGDTQYF. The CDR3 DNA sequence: TGTGCCAGCAGCTCAAGACTAGCTGCAGGAGATACGCAGTATTTT. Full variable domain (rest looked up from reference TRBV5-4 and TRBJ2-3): ETGVTQSPTHLIKTRGQQVTLRCSSQSGHNTVSWYQQALGQGPQFIFQYYREEENGRGNFPPRFSGLQFPNYSSELNVNALELDDSALYLCASSSRLAAGDTQYFGPGTRLTVL.

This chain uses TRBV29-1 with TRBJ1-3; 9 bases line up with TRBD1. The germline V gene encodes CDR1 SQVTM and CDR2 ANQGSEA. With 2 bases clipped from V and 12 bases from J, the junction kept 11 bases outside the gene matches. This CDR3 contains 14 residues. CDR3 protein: CSVEHRGLRGGIYF. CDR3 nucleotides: TGCAGCGTTGAACACAGGGGGCTCAGAGGAGGCATATATTTT.

The CDR3 nucleotides are TGTGCCAGCAGTGTAGACAGGGGGCAGGTCACTGAAGCTTTCTTT. Amino acids: CASSVDRGQVTEAFF. The rearrangement joins TRBV6-1 to TRBJ1-1; 10 bases are shared with TRBD1. In germline, CDR1 is MNHNS, CDR2 SASEGT. J lost 4 bases, V lost 4 bases, and 6 bases had no gene match. CDR3 length: 15 residues.

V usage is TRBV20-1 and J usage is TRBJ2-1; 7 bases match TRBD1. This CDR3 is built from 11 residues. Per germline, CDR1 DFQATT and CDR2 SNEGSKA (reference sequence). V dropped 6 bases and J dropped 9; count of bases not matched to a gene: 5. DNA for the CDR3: TGCAGTGCGGACCCAGGGGGTGAGCAGTTCTTC. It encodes CSADPGGEQFF.

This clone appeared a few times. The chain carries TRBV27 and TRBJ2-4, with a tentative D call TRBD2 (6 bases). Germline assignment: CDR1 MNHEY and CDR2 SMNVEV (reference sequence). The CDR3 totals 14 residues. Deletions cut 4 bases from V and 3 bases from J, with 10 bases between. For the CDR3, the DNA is TGTGCCAGCAGTTCGCGGGGAGGCAAAAACATTCAGTACTTC. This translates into CASSSRGGKNIQYF.

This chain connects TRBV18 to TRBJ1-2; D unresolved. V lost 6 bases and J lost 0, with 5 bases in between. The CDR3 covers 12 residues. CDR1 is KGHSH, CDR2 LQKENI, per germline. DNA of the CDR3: TGTGCCAGCTCCGGGACTAACTATGGCTACACCTTC. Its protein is CASSGTNYGYTF.